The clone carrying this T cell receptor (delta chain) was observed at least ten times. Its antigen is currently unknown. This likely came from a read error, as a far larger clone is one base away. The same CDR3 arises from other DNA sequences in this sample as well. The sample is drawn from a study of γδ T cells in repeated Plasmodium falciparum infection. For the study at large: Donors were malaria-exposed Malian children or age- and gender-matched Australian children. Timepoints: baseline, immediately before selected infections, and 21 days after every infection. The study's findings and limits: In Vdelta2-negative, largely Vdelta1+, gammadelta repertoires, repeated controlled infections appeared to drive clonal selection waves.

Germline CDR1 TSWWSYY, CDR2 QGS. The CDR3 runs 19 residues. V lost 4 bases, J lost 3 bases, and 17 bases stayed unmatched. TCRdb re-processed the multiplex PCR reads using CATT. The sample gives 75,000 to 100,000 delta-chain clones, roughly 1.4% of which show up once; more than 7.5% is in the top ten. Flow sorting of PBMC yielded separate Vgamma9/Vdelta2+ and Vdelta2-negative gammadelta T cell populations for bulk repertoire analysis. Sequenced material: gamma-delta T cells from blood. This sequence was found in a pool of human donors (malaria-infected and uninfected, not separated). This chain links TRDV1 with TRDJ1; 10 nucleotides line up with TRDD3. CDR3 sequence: CALGGQIVLGDRKSDKLIF. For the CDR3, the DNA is TGTGCTCTTGGGGGACAGATAGTCCTGGGGGATAGGAAATCCGATAAACTCATCTTT.